This T cell receptor (beta chain) was retrieved from a study of blood T cells in healthy people across ages. This clonotype was seen only a few times. V gave up 3 bases and J gave up 5 bases, with 12 bases separating them. The CDR3 consists of 14 residues. Through a sample-barcoded 5' primer and a J-beta primer mix, a second PCR was run for 7 to 11 cycles. TCRdb re-derived calls from the 5' RACE reads in MiXCR, one entry per CDR3 protein. Found here are roughly 800,000 distinct CDR3 sequences, 58% of them singletons; the top ten hold roughly 22%. The chain links TRBV12-3 or TRBV12-4 to TRBJ2-3; D gene uncertain. This clonotype was sampled from a man aged 25-45 years in good health. What was sequenced was blood. CDR3 residues: CASSLAGAGDTQYF. CDR3 nucleotides: TGTGCCAGCAGTTTGGCCGGCGCTGGAGATACGCAGTATTTT.